The clone carrying this T cell receptor (beta chain) was seen just once. What it binds is unknown. The sample comes from a study of cytomegalovirus exposure and HLA in healthy donors. PCR was performed using 60 Vbeta and 13 Jbeta primers. Profiled with immunoSEQ multiplex PCR; TCRdb holds only in-frame clones, not every one. The data hold about 180,000 clones, with approximately 80% observed a single time. The study sampled nominally healthy donors, though unrecorded immune exposures were likely. Study results and caveats: What a later analysis reportedly showed was that an Asian-associated ancestry cluster had fewer N-insertions than the approximately 700-donor mean.

Germline-derived CDR1 and CDR2 are SNHLY and FYNNEI. J was trimmed by 0 bases and V by 4 bases; bases with no gene match: 2. CDR3 length equals 16 residues. Sequencing was carried out using PBMCs. The chain has TRBV2 and TRBJ2-6; 8 bases agree with TRBD1. The source is a man aged 18 to 30 in good health and CMV-seronegative. The CDR3 region has the DNA TGTGCCAGCAGTGGGACAGGGATCTCTGGGGCCAACGTCCTGACTTTC. Amino acids: CASSGTGISGANVLTF.